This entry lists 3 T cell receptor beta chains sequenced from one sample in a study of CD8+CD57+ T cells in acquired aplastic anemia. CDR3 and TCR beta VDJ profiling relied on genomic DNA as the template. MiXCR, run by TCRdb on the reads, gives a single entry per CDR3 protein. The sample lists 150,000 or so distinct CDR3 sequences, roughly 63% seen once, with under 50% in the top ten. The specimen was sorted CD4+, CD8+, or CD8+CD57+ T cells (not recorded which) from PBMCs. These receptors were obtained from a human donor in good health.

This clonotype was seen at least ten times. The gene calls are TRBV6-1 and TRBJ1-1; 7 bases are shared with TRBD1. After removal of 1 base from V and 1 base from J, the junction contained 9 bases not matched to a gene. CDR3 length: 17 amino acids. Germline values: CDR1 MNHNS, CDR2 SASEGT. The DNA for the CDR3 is TGTGCCAGCAGTGAAGGTGGGGGACAGCTACCGAACACTGAAGCTTTCTTT. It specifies CASSEGGGQLPNTEAFF.

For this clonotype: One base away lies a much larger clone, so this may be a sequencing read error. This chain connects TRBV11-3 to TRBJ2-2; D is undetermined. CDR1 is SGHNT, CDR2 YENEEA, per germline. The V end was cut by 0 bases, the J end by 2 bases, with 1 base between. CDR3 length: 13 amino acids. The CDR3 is CASSLDNTGELFF. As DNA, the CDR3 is TGTGCCAGCAGCTTAGATAACACCGGGGAGCTGTTTTTT.

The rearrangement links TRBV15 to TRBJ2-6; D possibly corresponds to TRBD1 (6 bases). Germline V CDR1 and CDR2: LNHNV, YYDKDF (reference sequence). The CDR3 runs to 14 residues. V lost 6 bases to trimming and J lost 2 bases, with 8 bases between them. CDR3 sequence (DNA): TGTGCCACCAGTTCAGGGGCTGGGGCCAACGTCCTGACTTTC. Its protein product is CATSSGAGANVLTF.